These 10 T cell receptor beta chains were sequenced from one sample in a study of blood T cells in healthy people across ages. Sample-barcoded 5' priming and a J-beta primer mix drove a second PCR of roughly 6 to 12 cycles. One entry per CDR3 protein, called by TCRdb with MiXCR from the 5' RACE reads. The repertoire has 750,000 or so distinct CDR3 sequences, around 25% of them found once; the top ten carry 9.4%. The same specimen was also included in a second study, on T cells of mothers and their children.

The sequenced material came from blood. These TCRs come from a boy younger than 18 in good health.

A word on this clonotype: Its ends do not fully match the called genes, so a read error is possible. CDR3 DNA sequence: TGTGCCAGCAGCCACGGACAGAACCCTGAAGCTTTCTTT. Its protein product is CASSHGQNPEAFF. The chain joins TRBV4-2 to TRBJ1-1; a possible D gene is TRBD1 (6 bases). In germline, CDR1 is LGHNA, CDR2 YNFKEQ. The CDR3 consists of 13 residues.

This clonotype appeared a few times. The rearrangement uses TRBV14 and TRBJ2-2, with D possibly being TRBD2 (6 bases). Per the germline V gene, CDR1 is SGHDN and CDR2 is FVKESK. V shed 5 bases and J shed 0 bases, with 7 bases lying between them. This CDR3 has 14 residues. The DNA of the CDR3 is TGTGCCAGCAGCTGGGAGGCGAACACCGGGGAGCTGTTTTTT. As protein: CASSWEANTGELFF.

This clonotype was seen only a few times. The chain is built from TRBV7-3 and TRBJ2-3, with 10 bases fitting TRBD2. This CDR3 spans 16 amino acids. The V and J ends lost 1 base and 4 bases, in that order; junction bases with no gene match: 5. CDR1 is SGHTA and CDR2 is FQGTGA in the germline V gene. CDR3 DNA sequence: TGTGCCAGCAGCTTAAGGCTAGCGGGAGCGTCAGATACGCAGTATTTT. Encoded protein: CASSLRLAGASDTQYF.

This clonotype was observed a few times. V gene TRBV20-1 combines with J gene TRBJ2-7; no definite D call. V was cut by 1 base and J by 7 bases, with 17 bases left in between. There are 14 residues in the CDR3. The germline CDR1 and CDR2 sequences are DFQATT and SNEGSKA (reference sequence). The CDR3 sequence: CSARVVGTDGEQYF. The CDR3 coding sequence is TGCAGTGCTAGAGTGGTGGGCACGGACGGGGAGCAGTACTTC.

In this sample, this clonotype turned up a few times. The chain combines TRBV13 with TRBJ2-1; D not certain. Germline V lookup: CDR1 PRHDT, CDR2 FYEKMQ (reference sequence). Trimming cost V 3 bases and J 4 bases, with 10 bases left between them. This CDR3 contains 14 residues. The CDR3 DNA reads TGTGCCAGCAGCTTTTCCGCGTATTACAATGAGCAGTTCTTC. It translates to CASSFSAYYNEQFF.

V is TRBV29-1 and J is TRBJ1-2; D is perhaps TRBD1 (6 bases). Looked up from germline, CDR1 is SQVTM and CDR2 is ANQGSEA. V lost 3 bases and J 1 base, leaving 15 bases between the germline ends. The CDR3 is made up of 15 amino acids. The chain's CDR3 is CSVDLRTDNNYGYTF. CDR3 DNA: TGCAGCGTTGACTTGCGGACAGACAATAACTATGGCTACACCTTC. The full variable domain, in which reference TRBV29-1 and TRBJ1-2 provide the parts outside the CDR3, is SAVISQKPSRDICQRGTSLTIQCQVDSQVTMMFWYRQQPGQSLTLIATANQGSEATYESGFVIDKFPISRPNLTFSTLTVSNMSPEDSSIYLCSVDLRTDNNYGYTFGSGTRLTVV.

The rearrangement uses TRBV18 and TRBJ2-5, with D hard to call. CDR3 length: 15 residues. The germline CDR1 and CDR2 sequences are KGHSH and LQKENI. V was cut by 0 bases and J by 7 bases, with 15 bases left in between. CDR3 nucleotides: TGTGCCAGCTCACCACCGTCGCAGACAAGGGCGACCCAGTACTTC. Amino acid sequence: CASSPPSQTRATQYF.

The chain recombines TRBV12-3 or TRBV12-4 with TRBJ2-3, with 8 bases fitting TRBD2. The CDR3 is 16 amino acids. V trimming: 5 bases; J trimming: 2 bases; junction bases outside the gene matches: 9. CDR3 in DNA: TGTGCCAGCAGTCCGATTCCACTAGCGGCCACAGATACGCAGTATTTT. Translating it yields CASSPIPLAATDTQYF.

This chain uses TRBV7-9 with TRBJ2-5; D tentatively fits TRBD1 or TRBD2 (5 bases each). The CDR3 spans 15 residues. The V and J ends lost 3 bases and 1 base respectively, with 12 bases between them. Germline CDR1 and CDR2: SEHNR and FQNEAQ (reference sequence). The CDR3 coding sequence is TGTGCCAGCAGCTTTTCGGGGCAGCGCCAAGAGACCCAGTACTTC. Protein: CASSFSGQRQETQYF.

The rearrangement links TRBV12-3 or TRBV12-4 to TRBJ2-7; TRBD1 agrees at 8 bases. With 6 bases clipped from V and 2 bases from J, the junction kept 12 bases outside the gene matches. CDR3 length: 16 residues. CDR3 sequence (DNA): TGTGCCAGCAGCTCCACGGCCGGGACAGGAGCCTACGAGCAGTACTTC. It is translated as CASSSTAGTGAYEQYF.